One and the same sample provided the 3 T cell receptor beta chains below, sequenced in a study of T cells in Graves' hyperthyroidism and ophthalmopathy. RNA transcripts yielded amplified TCR beta CDR3 regions. The TCR CDR3 was amplified in a first-round RT-PCR using the HTBI primer set. TCRdb reprocessed the multiplex PCR reads via MiXCR and lists one record per CDR3 protein. The sample consists of roughly 510,000 distinct CDR3 sequences, 46% of them appearing once. Sequencing was performed on peripheral blood or thyroid tissue (not recorded which). The receptors originated from an adult woman with Graves' disease, either hyperthyroidism or ophthalmopathy (not recorded which).

Many counts were recorded for this clonotype. The J gene is TRBJ1-5, the V gene TRBV25-1; TRBD1 might be the D (5 bases). Germline V gene lookup returns CDR1 MGHDK and CDR2 SYGVNS. Deletions cut 4 bases from V and 7 bases from J, with 8 bases between. The CDR3 consists of 12 residues. The CDR3: CASSAGRQPQHF. Written as DNA, the CDR3 is TGTGCCAGCAGTGCAGGGAGGCAGCCCCAGCATTTT.

J is TRBJ2-7 and V is TRBV10-3, with 14 bases matching TRBD2. V dropped 6 bases and J dropped 5; count of bases not matched to a gene: 9. The CDR3 spans 16 residues. CDR1 and CDR2 from the germline V gene are ENHRY and SYGVKD. CDR3 residues: CAIRPRLAGGLDEQYF. CDR3 nucleotide sequence: TGTGCCATCAGACCAAGACTAGCGGGAGGGTTAGACGAGCAGTACTTC.

This clonotype showed up many times. The CDR3 region has the DNA TGTGCCACCAGCAGCTACATACTAGCAGGCGAGCAGTACTTC. The encoded protein is CATSSYILAGEQYF. The chain combines TRBV15 with TRBJ2-7; D possibly corresponds to TRBD2 (6 bases). Per the germline V gene, CDR1 is LNHNV and CDR2 is YYDKDF (reference sequence). The ends were cut back, 3 bases at V and 6 bases at J, with 15 bases in the middle. The CDR3 length is 14 residues.